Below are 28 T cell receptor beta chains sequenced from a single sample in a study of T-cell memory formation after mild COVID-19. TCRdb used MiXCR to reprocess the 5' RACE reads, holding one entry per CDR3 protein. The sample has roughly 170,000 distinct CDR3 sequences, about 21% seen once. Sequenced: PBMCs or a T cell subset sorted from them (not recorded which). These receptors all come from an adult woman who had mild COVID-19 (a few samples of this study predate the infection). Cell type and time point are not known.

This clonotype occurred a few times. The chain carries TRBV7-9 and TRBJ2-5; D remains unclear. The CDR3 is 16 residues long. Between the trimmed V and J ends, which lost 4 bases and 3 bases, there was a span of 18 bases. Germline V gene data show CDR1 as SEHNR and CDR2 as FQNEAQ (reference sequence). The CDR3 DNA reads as TGTGCCAGCAGCTCTCGCCACAGCGCAGAGGAAGAGACCCAGTACTTC. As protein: CASSSRHSAEEETQYF.

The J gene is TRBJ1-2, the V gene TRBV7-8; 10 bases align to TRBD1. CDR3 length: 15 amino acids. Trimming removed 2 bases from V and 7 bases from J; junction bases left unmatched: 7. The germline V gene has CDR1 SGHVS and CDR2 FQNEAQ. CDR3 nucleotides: TGTGCCAGCAGCTTACCCAAGACAGGGGGCGGTGGCTACACCTTC. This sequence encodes CASSLPKTGGGGYTF.

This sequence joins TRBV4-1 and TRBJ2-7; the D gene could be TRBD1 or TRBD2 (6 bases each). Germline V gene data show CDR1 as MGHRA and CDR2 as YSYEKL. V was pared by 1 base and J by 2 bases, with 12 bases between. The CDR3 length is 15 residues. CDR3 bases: TGCGCCAGCAGCCAAGGGAGGGGGGCTCCCTACGAGCAGTACTTC. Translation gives CASSQGRGAPYEQYF.

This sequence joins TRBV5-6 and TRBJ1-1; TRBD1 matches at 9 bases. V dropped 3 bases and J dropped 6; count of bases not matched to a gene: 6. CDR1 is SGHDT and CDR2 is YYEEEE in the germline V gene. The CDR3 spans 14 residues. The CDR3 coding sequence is TGTGCCAGCAGCTCGGACAGGGGAGGCCCTGAAGCTTTCTTT. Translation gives CASSSDRGGPEAFF.

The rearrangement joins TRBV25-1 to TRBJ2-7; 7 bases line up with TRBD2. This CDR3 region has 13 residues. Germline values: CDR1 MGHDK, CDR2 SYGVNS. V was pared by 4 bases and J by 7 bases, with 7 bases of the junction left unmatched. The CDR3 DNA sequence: TGTGCCAGCAGTGCCGGGGGAGGGGATGAGCAGTACTTC. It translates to CASSAGGGDEQYF.

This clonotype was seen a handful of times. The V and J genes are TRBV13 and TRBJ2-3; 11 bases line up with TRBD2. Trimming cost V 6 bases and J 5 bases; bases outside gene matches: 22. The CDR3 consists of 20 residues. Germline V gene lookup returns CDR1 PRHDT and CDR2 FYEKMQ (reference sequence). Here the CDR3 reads CASSQPFHPGSGGAGDTQYF. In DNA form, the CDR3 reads TGTGCCAGCAGTCAACCGTTCCACCCCGGTAGCGGGGGGGCTGGAGATACGCAGTATTTT.

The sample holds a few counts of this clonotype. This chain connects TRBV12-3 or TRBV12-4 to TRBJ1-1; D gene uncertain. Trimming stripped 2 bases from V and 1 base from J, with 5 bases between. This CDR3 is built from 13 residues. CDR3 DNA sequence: TGTGCCAGCAGTTTAATCCAGAACACTGAAGCTTTCTTT. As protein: CASSLIQNTEAFF.

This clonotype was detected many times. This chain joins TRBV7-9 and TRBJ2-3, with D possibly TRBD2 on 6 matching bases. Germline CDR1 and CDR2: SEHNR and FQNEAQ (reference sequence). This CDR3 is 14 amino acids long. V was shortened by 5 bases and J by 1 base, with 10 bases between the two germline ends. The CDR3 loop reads CASSAVAGTDTQYF. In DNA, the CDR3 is TGTGCCAGCAGCGCCGTAGCGGGCACAGATACGCAGTATTTT.

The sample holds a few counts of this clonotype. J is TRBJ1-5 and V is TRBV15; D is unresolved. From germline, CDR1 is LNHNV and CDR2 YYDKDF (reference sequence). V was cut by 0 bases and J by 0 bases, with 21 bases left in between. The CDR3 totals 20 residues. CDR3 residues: CATSRDLRATRRYSNQPQHF. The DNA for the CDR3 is TGTGCCACCAGCAGAGATTTGCGGGCGACACGTCGATATAGCAATCAGCCCCAGCATTTT. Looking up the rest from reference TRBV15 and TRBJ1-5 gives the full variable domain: DAMVIQNPRYQVTQFGKPVTLSCSQTLNHNVMYWYQQKSSQAPKLLFHYYDKDFNNEADTPDNFQSRRPNTSFCFLDIRSPGLGDTAMYLCATSRDLRATRRYSNQPQHFGDGTRLSIL.

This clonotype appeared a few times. The CDR3 reads CASRQQGVSDSYEQYF. CDR3 in DNA: TGTGCCAGCAGACAGCAGGGGGTCTCCGACTCCTACGAGCAGTACTTC. The chain carries TRBV12-3 or TRBV12-4 and TRBJ2-7; 7 nucleotides match TRBD1. V lost 6 bases to trimming and J lost 0 bases; unmatched junction nucleotides: 11. The CDR3 spans 16 residues.

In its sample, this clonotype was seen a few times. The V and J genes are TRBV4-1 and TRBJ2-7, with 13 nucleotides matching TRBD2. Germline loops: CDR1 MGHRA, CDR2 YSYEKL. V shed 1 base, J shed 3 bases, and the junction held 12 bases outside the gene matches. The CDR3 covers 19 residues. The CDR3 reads CASSQGPGLAGSLGYEQYF. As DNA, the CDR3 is TGCGCCAGCAGCCAAGGTCCGGGACTAGCGGGGAGTTTGGGCTACGAGCAGTACTTC.

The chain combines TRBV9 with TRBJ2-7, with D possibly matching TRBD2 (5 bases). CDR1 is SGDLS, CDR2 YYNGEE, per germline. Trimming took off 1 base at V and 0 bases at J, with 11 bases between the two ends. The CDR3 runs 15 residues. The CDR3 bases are TGTGCCAGCAGCGTATCGAGCGGAAGCTCCTACGAGCAGTACTTC. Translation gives CASSVSSGSSYEQYF.

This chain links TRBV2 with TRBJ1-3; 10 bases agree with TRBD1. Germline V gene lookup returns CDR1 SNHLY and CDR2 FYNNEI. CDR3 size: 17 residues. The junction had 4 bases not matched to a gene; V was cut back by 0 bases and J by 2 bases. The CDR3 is CASSEAPGTGAGNTIYF. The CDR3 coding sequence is TGTGCCAGCAGTGAAGCGCCCGGGACAGGGGCTGGAAACACCATATATTTT.

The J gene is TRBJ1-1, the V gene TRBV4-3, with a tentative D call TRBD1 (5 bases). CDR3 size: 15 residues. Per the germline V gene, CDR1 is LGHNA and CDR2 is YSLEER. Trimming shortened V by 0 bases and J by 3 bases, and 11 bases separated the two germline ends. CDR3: CASSQEGLLDTEAFF. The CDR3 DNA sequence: TGCGCCAGCAGCCAAGAGGGACTTCTGGACACTGAAGCTTTCTTT.

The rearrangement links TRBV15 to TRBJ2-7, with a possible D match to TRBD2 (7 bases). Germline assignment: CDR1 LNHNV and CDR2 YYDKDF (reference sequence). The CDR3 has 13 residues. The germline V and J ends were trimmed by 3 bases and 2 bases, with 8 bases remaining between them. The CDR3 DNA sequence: TGTGCCACCAGCAGGGGGGGGCCCTACGAGCAGTACTTC. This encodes CATSRGGPYEQYF.

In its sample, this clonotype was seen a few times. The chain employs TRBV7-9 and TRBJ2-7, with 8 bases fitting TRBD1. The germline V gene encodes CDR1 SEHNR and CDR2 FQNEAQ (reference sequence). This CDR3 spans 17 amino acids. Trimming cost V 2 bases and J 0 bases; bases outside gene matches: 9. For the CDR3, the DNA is TGTGCCAGCAGCTTACCCCCGACAGGGGAGGCCTCCTACGAGCAGTACTTC. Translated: CASSLPPTGEASYEQYF.

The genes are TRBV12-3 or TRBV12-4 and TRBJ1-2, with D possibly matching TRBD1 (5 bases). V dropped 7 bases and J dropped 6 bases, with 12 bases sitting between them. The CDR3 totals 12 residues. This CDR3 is CASMGGGNGYTF. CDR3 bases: TGTGCCAGCATGGGGGGGGGGAATGGCTACACCTTC.

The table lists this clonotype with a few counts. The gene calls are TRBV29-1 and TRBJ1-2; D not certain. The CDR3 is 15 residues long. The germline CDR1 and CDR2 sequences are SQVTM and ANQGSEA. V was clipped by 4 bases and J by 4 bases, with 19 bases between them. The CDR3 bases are TGCAGCGTTGGCGGAGGGCCGAACACTTTCTATGGCTACACCTTC. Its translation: CSVGGGPNTFYGYTF.

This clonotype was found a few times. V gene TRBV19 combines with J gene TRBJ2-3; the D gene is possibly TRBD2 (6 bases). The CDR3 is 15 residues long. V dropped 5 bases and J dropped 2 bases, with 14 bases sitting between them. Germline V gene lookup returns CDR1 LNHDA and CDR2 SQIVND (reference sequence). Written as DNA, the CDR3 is TGTGCCAGTAGTTTCGTTGGGACTCCCACAGATACGCAGTATTTT. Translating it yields CASSFVGTPTDTQYF. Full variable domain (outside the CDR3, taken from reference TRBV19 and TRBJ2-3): DGGITQSPKYLFRKEGQNVTLSCEQNLNHDAMYWYRQDPGQGLRLIYYSQIVNDFQKGDIAEGYSVSREKKESFPLTVTSAQKNPTAFYLCASSFVGTPTDTQYFGPGTRLTVL.

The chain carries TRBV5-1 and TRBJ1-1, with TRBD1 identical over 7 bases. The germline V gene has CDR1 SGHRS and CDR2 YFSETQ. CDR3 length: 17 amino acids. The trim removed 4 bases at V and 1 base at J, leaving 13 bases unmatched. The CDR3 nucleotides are TGCGCCAGCAGCGGAACGACAGGGTACGGTTGGAACACTGAAGCTTTCTTT. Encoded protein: CASSGTTGYGWNTEAFF.

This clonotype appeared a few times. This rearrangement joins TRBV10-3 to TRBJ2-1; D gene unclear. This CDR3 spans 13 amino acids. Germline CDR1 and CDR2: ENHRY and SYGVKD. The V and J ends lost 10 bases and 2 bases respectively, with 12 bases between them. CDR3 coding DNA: TGTGCCACCACGGTGAGTACCTACAATGAGCAGTTCTTC. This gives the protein CATTVSTYNEQFF.

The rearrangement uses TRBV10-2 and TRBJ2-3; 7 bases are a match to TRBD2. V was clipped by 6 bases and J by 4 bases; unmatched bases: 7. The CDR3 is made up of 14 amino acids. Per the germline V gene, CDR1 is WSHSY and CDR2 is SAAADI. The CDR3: CASRRTGGSDTQYF. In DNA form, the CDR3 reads TGCGCCAGCAGACGAACGGGGGGATCAGATACGCAGTATTTT.

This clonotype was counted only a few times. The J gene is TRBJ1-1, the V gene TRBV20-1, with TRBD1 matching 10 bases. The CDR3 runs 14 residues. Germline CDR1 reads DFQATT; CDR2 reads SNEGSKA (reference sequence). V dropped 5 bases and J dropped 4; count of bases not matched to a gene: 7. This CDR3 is CSALSGTGVTEAFF. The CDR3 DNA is TGCAGTGCTCTGAGCGGGACAGGGGTCACTGAAGCTTTCTTT.

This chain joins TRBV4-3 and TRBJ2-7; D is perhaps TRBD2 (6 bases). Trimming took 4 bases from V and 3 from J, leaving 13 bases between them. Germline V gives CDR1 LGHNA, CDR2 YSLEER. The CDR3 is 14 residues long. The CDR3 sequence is CASSPGGAGYEQYF. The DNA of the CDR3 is TGCGCCAGCAGCCCAGGAGGAGCGGGCTACGAGCAGTACTTC.

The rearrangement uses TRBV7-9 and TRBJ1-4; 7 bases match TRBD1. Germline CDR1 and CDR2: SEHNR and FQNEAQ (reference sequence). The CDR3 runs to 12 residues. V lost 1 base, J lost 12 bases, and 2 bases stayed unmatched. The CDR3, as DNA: TGTGCCAGCAGCTTAGGGGGGACAGAACTGTTTTTT. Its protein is CASSLGGTELFF.

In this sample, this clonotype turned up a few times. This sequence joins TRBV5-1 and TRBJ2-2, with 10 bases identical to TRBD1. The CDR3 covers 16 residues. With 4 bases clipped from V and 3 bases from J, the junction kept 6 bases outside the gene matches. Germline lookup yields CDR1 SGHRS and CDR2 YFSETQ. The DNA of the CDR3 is TGCGCCAGCAGCCCGGCGACAGGGGGCTACACCGGGGAGCTGTTTTTT. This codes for CASSPATGGYTGELFF.

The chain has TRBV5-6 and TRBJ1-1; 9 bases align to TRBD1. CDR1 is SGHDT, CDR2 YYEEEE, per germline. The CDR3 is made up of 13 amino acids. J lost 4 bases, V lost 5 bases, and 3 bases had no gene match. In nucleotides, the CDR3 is TGTGCCAGCAGTTGGACAGGGGCCACTGAAGCTTTCTTT. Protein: CASSWTGATEAFF.

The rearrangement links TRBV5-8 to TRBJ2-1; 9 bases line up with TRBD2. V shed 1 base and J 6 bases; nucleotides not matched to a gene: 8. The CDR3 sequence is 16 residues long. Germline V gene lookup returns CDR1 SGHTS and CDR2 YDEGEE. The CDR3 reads CASSLRPSGVGNEQFF. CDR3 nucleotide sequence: TGTGCCAGCAGCTTGCGTCCTAGCGGGGTTGGCAATGAGCAGTTCTTC. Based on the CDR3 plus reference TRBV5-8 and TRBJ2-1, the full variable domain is EAGVTQSPTHLIKTRGQQATLRCSPISGHTSVYWYQQALGLGLQFLLWYDEGEERNRGNFPPRFSGRQFPNYSSELNVNALELEDSALYLCASSLRPSGVGNEQFFGPGTRLTVL.